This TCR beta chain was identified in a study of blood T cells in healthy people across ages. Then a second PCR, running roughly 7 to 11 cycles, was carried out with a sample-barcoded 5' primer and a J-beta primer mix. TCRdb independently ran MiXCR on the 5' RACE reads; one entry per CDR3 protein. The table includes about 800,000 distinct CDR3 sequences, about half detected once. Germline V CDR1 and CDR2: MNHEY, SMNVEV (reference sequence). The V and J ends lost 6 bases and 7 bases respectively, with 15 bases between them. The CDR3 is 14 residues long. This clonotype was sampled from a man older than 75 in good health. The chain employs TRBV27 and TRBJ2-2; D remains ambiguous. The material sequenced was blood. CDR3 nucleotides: TGTGCCAGCAGGCCTACTACTGATTTCGGGGAGCTGTTTTTT. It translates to CASRPTTDFGELFF.